This entry features one T cell receptor (beta chain) sequence. This clonotype was observed a few times. Its antigen has not been determined. No qualities accompany the bases; no much larger clone lies one base away. The protocol used for the library was PCR. Sequenced using an Illumina HiSeq 2500. Molecular barcoding was employed in the preparation of TCR libraries, with unique molecular identifiers being used to normalize TCRbeta repertoire quantification. TCRdb cleaned the public reads at Q25 with fastp, built clones with MiXCR and kept in-frame beta chains. For every CDR3 protein sequence, its rows merge into one entry that carries the most common genes and DNA. The table for this sample lists 500,000 to 650,000 distinct CDR3 sequences; around 10% of them were counted only once. The ten largest clonotypes hold 13% to 15% of the sample. This specimen belongs to a study of T-cell reconstitution after alpha-beta-depleted transplantation in children listed by TCRdb under 2016. For context, the study as a whole: The study quantitatively tracked T-cell immune reconstitution after TCRalphabeta/CD19-depleted allogeneic hematopoietic cell transplantation in children using TCR repertoire profiling.

Including cysteine and phenylalanine, the CDR3 has 14 amino acids. CDR3 DNA is the only sequence kept; it has 42 bases, read in frame from the first base. Reading the germline V gene gives CDR1 SGHTA and CDR2 FQGNSA. The trim is 1 base for V and 5 bases for J, with a gap of 11 bases between the germline ends. Broader findings and caveats from the paper: The frequencies of hyperexpanded clones fell over the following months, and after one year, T-cell counts and TCRbeta diversity were mostly attributed to newly produced T cells. In some patients, the high TCRbeta diversity seen at day 60 was put down to recipient T cells and intrathymic progenitors that had survived conditioning. Apparently early alphabetaT-cell count recovery about two months after transplant reportedly relied on only several hundred rapidly expanded clones derived from non-depleted graft cells.

Interpreted using the paper, the treatment or condition label stands for: allogeneic hematopoietic cell transplantation with graft depleted of TCRalphabeta T cells and CD19 B cells. The transplant recipients were children given TCRalphabeta/CD19-depleted allogeneic hematopoietic cell grafts. The sequences come from PBMCs, mostly from graft donor cells, collected 180 days after TCRalphabeta/CD19-depleted stem cell transplant. The TCR originated in a female patient aged 2 to 10 who had a stem cell transplant for aplastic anemia, so the T cells may come from the graft donor. In this chain, TRBV7-2 is recombined with TRBJ1-1; the D segment could be TRBD1, given 6 matching bases. CDR3 protein: CASSLVQGRTEAFF. At the DNA level, the sequence is TGTGCCAGCAGCTTAGTTCAGGGGAGGACTGAAGCTTTCTTT.